Each of the 27 T cell receptor beta chains below was sequenced from the same sample in a study of T cell changes during pregnancy in multiple sclerosis. Sequencing was performed with immunoSEQ multiplex PCR; in TCRdb, only in-frame clones are kept and a portion is missing. The sample holds 50,000 to 65,000 clones; roughly 91% are singletons and the top ten take 1% to 1.5%. Sequenced material: peripheral blood, taken in the second trimester of pregnancy. The receptor source for this set is a female donor with multiple sclerosis, enrolled in a pregnancy study.

V and J are TRBV6-5 and TRBJ1-5, with D possibly matching TRBD1 (5 bases). This CDR3 contains 13 residues. Trimming removed 6 bases at V and 6 bases at J, with 12 bases between. CDR1 MNHEY and CDR2 SVGAGI come from the germline V gene. The CDR3 nucleotides are TGTGCCAGCAGAAGGAGGGGTGGTCAGCCCCAGCATTTT. This codes for CASRRRGGQPQHF.

V is TRBV13 and J is TRBJ1-1; D remains unclear. Germline lookup yields CDR1 PRHDT and CDR2 FYEKMQ (reference sequence). The V and J ends lost 4 bases and 1 base respectively, with 13 bases between them. CDR3 size: 15 residues. The CDR3: CASSSPGSGNTEAFF. The CDR3 DNA follows: TGTGCCAGCAGCTCCCCCGGGAGCGGGAACACTGAAGCTTTCTTT.

The chain recombines TRBV2 with TRBJ1-5, with 8 positions matching TRBD1. V trimming: 6 bases; J trimming: 0 bases; junction bases outside the gene matches: 7. CDR3 length: 16 residues. Germline CDR1 and CDR2: SNHLY and FYNNEI. CDR3 nucleotides: TGTGCCAGCAGCGCATCGACAGGGGATAGCAATCAGCCCCAGCATTTT. It yields the protein CASSASTGDSNQPQHF.

This chain connects TRBV9 to TRBJ2-1, with 10 bases fitting TRBD2. Per the germline V gene, CDR1 is SGDLS and CDR2 is YYNGEE. Losses at the gene ends were 3 bases for V and 4 bases for J; bases not matched to a gene: 10. The CDR3 spans 17 residues. CDR3 amino acids: CASSERSSGGGYNEQFF. The DNA of the CDR3 is TGTGCCAGCAGCGAGAGGTCTAGCGGGGGTGGATACAATGAGCAGTTCTTC.

This clone was picked up a small number of times. The CDR3, as DNA: TGTGCCAGCAGTTCCTCCCCTAATGAGCAGTTCTTC. It translates to CASSSSPNEQFF. The chain is built from TRBV28 and TRBJ2-1, with D unclear. The CDR3 is 12 amino acids. V lost 4 bases, J lost 7 bases, and 8 bases lay in between. CDR1 and CDR2 from the germline V gene are MDHEN and SYDVKM. The full variable domain, with the rest looked up from reference TRBV28 and TRBJ2-1, is DVKVTQSSRYLVKRTGEKVFLECVQDMDHENMFWYRQDPGLGLRLIYFSYDVKMKEKGDIPEGYSVSREKKERFSLILESASTNQTSMYLCASSSSPNEQFFGPGTRLTVL.

This clone was counted only a few times. The rearrangement links TRBV5-1 to TRBJ2-7; maybe TRBD1 (7 bases). The germline V gene encodes CDR1 SGHRS and CDR2 YFSETQ. The CDR3 is 17 amino acids. Trimming took 2 bases from V and 4 from J, leaving 22 bases between them. CDR3 protein: CASSFRRDSLVIYEQYF. The CDR3 DNA is TGCGCCAGCAGCTTTAGGCGGGACAGCCTCGTAATTTACGAGCAGTACTTC.

The chain joins TRBV15 to TRBJ1-2, with no clear D. This CDR3 region has 13 residues. The germline V and J ends were trimmed by 1 base and 8 bases, with 11 bases remaining between them. The germline gives CDR1 LNHNV, CDR2 YYDKDF (reference sequence). Here the CDR3 DNA reads TGTGCCACCAGCAGAGGGGCAATTCCGGGCTACACCTTC. It specifies CATSRGAIPGYTF.

This chain joins TRBV6-5 and TRBJ1-1; 9 bases align to TRBD1. Germline V gene sequence: CDR1 MNHEY, CDR2 SVGAGI. This CDR3 spans 14 amino acids. With V trimmed by 5 bases and J by 10 bases, 11 bases remained unmatched. In nucleotides, the CDR3 is TGTGCCAGCAGTCGACGGGACAGGGCGGGAGGAGCTTTCTTT. It yields the protein CASSRRDRAGGAFF.

This clone was observed a single time. This rearrangement joins TRBV12-5 to TRBJ1-1; no clear D gene. The V end lost 4 bases, the J end lost 1 base, and 10 bases lay between the germline ends. Germline V gene lookup returns CDR1 LGHNT and CDR2 FRNRAP. The CDR3 is made up of 14 amino acids. CDR3 amino acids: CASGSPGRNTEAFF. The CDR3 DNA reads as TGTGCTAGTGGTTCGCCGGGGAGGAACACTGAAGCTTTCTTT.

The rearrangement uses TRBV7-9 and TRBJ1-1, with 9 bases identical to TRBD1. The ends lost 5 bases at V and 4 bases at J; junction bases unmatched: 8. CDR3 length equals 15 residues. Per the germline V gene, CDR1 is SEHNR and CDR2 is FQNEAQ (reference sequence). The CDR3 spells CASSPRDRVGTEAFF. CDR3 bases: TGTGCCAGCAGCCCCCGGGACAGGGTCGGCACTGAAGCTTTCTTT.

The chain uses TRBV2 and TRBJ1-2; D may be TRBD1 (5 bases). This CDR3 has 14 amino acids. Per the germline V gene, CDR1 is SNHLY and CDR2 is FYNNEI. Trimming cost V 4 bases and J 8 bases, with 17 bases left between them. The CDR3: CASSVNWGGDGYTF. The DNA of the CDR3 is TGTGCCAGCAGTGTGAATTGGGGGGGGGACGGCTACACCTTC.

The chain couples TRBV7-9 to TRBJ2-2, with D maybe TRBD2 (6 bases). This CDR3 is 17 amino acids long. From germline, CDR1 is SEHNR and CDR2 FQNEAQ (reference sequence). The V and J ends lost 5 bases and 2 bases respectively, with 18 bases between them. This CDR3 is CASSPGARDFNTGELFF. DNA for the CDR3: TGTGCCAGCAGCCCGGGAGCCCGGGACTTCAACACCGGGGAGCTGTTTTTT.

The genes are TRBV19 and TRBJ1-1; perhaps TRBD1 as D (5 bases). The CDR3 has 16 residues. V gave up 5 bases and J gave up 5 bases, with 21 bases separating them. Germline V gene sequence: CDR1 LNHDA, CDR2 SQIVND (reference sequence). The CDR3 bases are TGTGCCAGTAGTGGGGGACTTCTCCCCCGGAGGACTGAAGCTTTCTTT. Translated, it gives CASSGGLLPRRTEAFF.

This clone was observed a handful of times. The V gene is TRBV4-1, the J gene TRBJ1-5; 7 bases match TRBD1. The CDR3 has 16 residues. Germline CDR1 is MGHRA and CDR2 is YSYEKL. J gave up 8 bases and V 0 bases, and 10 bases lay outside the gene matches. CDR3 protein: CASSQDPRYRGKPQHF. The CDR3 DNA sequence: TGCGCCAGCAGCCAAGACCCTAGGTACAGGGGCAAGCCCCAGCATTTT.

The chain combines TRBV28 with TRBJ1-2; perhaps TRBD1 as D (5 bases). This CDR3 region has 15 residues. Germline V CDR1 and CDR2: MDHEN, SYDVKM. The ends were cut back, 10 bases at V and 7 bases at J, with 25 bases in the middle. The chain's CDR3 is CAIAAQPGGIGGYTF. The DNA of the CDR3 is TGTGCCATAGCGGCACAACCGGGGGGTATAGGTGGCTACACCTTC.

The genes are TRBV7-8 and TRBJ2-7; D remains unclear. The ends were cut back, 5 bases at V and 3 bases at J, with 14 bases in the middle. CDR1 SGHVS and CDR2 FQNEAQ come from the germline V gene. This CDR3 has 14 residues. CDR3 coding DNA: TGTGCCAGCAGCCAAAGGTTGGCAGGCTACGAGCAGTACTTC. Its translation is CASSQRLAGYEQYF.

This chain uses TRBV5-7 with TRBJ2-7, with 7 nucleotides matching TRBD1. TRBV5-7 is treated as an ORF (open reading frame) with a function not yet certain. The CDR3 totals 16 residues. Trimming removed 1 base from V and 4 bases from J; junction bases left unmatched: 11. The CDR3 here is CASSLSPPGQTYEQYF. The CDR3 coding sequence is TGTGCCAGCAGCTTGTCACCCCCGGGACAGACGTACGAGCAGTACTTC.

This chain uses TRBV19 with TRBJ1-1; possibly TRBD1 for D (5 bases). This CDR3 spans 14 amino acids. V was pared by 7 bases and J by 2 bases, with 14 bases between. From germline, CDR1 is LNHDA and CDR2 SQIVND (reference sequence). The CDR3 DNA sequence: TGTGCCAGTACCGACGGGGGTGGAAACACTGAAGCTTTCTTT. Its translation is CASTDGGGNTEAFF.

The chain has TRBV6-5 and TRBJ1-1; D is undetermined. The germline V gene encodes CDR1 MNHEY and CDR2 SVGAGI. The CDR3 sequence is 13 residues long. Trimming cost V 0 bases and J 6 bases, with 8 bases left between them. The CDR3 region is CASSYSMGAEAFF. DNA for the CDR3: TGTGCCAGCAGTTACTCGATGGGCGCTGAAGCTTTCTTT.

The chain has TRBV2 and TRBJ2-7; D possibly corresponds to TRBD1 (6 bases). With 7 bases removed from V and 2 bases from J, the gap between germline ends came to 15 bases. There are 14 residues in the CDR3. Germline CDR1 reads SNHLY; CDR2 reads FYNNEI. Here the CDR3 DNA reads TGTGCCAGCATCCGGACAGAGGGGCCCTACGAGCAGTACTTC. This encodes CASIRTEGPYEQYF.

The V gene is TRBV4-2, the J gene TRBJ2-3; 7 positions match TRBD2. V dropped 0 bases and J dropped 2; count of bases not matched to a gene: 8. The CDR3 runs 17 residues. Germline values: CDR1 LGHNA, CDR2 YNFKEQ. CDR3 loop: CASSQDRPSGFTDTQYF. CDR3 in DNA: TGTGCCAGCAGCCAAGATCGTCCTAGCGGATTCACAGATACGCAGTATTTT.

V and J are TRBV7-2 and TRBJ2-2; the D gene is possibly TRBD2 (6 bases). Per the germline V gene, CDR1 is SGHTA and CDR2 is FQGNSA. The CDR3 is 14 residues long. Trimming shortened V by 5 bases and J by 3 bases, and 10 bases separated the two germline ends. CDR3 sequence: CASSAGFYTGELFF. The CDR3 DNA is TGTGCCAGCAGCGCGGGATTTTACACCGGGGAGCTGTTTTTT.

The V call is TRBV20-1, the J call TRBJ1-4; D unclear. The CDR3 runs to 11 residues. Looked up from germline, CDR1 is DFQATT and CDR2 is SNEGSKA (reference sequence). V was shortened by 0 bases and J by 8 bases, with 4 bases between the two germline ends. The CDR3 reads CSAREREKLFF. CDR3 DNA sequence: TGCAGTGCTAGAGAGCGGGAAAAACTGTTTTTT.

The chain links TRBV15 to TRBJ1-2, with a tentative D call TRBD1 (5 bases). Germline CDR1 LNHNV, CDR2 YYDKDF (reference sequence). CDR3 length: 17 residues. V lost 0 bases and J 6 bases, leaving 20 bases between the germline ends. The CDR3 sequence is CATSRDRTGGRGHGYTF. The CDR3, as DNA: TGTGCCACCAGCAGAGATAGGACCGGTGGGAGGGGCCATGGCTACACCTTC.

Worth noting for this clone: The same CDR3 is also encoded by other DNA sequences in this sample. The gene calls are TRBV27 and TRBJ1-2; 7 nucleotides match TRBD1. V gave up 5 bases and J gave up 5 bases; unmatched junction bases: 5. The germline V gene encodes CDR1 MNHEY and CDR2 SMNVEV (reference sequence). CDR3 length: 13 residues. This CDR3 is CASSLRQGYGYTF. The CDR3 DNA reads TGTGCCAGCAGTCTAAGACAGGGTTATGGCTACACCTTC.

This clone appeared a single time. The V call is TRBV6-5, the J call TRBJ2-7, with no clear D. The V gene lost 0 bases and the J gene lost 0 bases, with 9 bases spanning the gap. CDR3 length: 15 residues. CDR1 is MNHEY and CDR2 is SVGAGI in the germline V gene. In DNA, the CDR3 is TGTGCCAGCAGTTACTCGTATCCTAGCTCCTACGAGCAGTACTTC. This translates into CASSYSYPSSYEQYF.

The V gene is TRBV9, the J gene TRBJ2-4; D uncertain. V gave up 0 bases and J gave up 8 bases, with 6 bases separating them. There are 12 residues in the CDR3. Per the germline V gene, CDR1 is SGDLS and CDR2 is YYNGEE. The CDR3 sequence: CASSVANHIQYF. As DNA, the CDR3 is TGTGCCAGCAGCGTAGCAAATCACATTCAGTACTTC.